Listed here are 9 T cell receptor beta chains from one sample, sequenced in a study of identical twins. TCRdb independently ran MiXCR on the 5' RACE reads; one entry per CDR3 protein. The table includes 550,000 to 700,000 distinct CDR3 sequences, 21% detected once. In addition, the sample was reused for a study of T cells expressing NK-cell markers.

Material for sequencing was PBMCs. Every receptor here comes from a woman aged 18 to 35 in good health.

This chain connects TRBV27 to TRBJ2-3, with TRBD2 identical over 8 bases. The CDR3 runs 15 residues. V was clipped by 5 bases and J by 6 bases; unmatched bases: 10. Per the germline V gene, CDR1 is MNHEY and CDR2 is SMNVEV (reference sequence). The CDR3 here is CASSPWGAGDDTQYF. CDR3 nucleotides: TGTGCCAGCAGTCCATGGGGAGCGGGAGATGATACGCAGTATTTT.

The chain is built from TRBV20-1 and TRBJ2-1, with D possibly TRBD2 on 6 matching bases. This CDR3 spans 12 amino acids. Germline V gene lookup returns CDR1 DFQATT and CDR2 SNEGSKA (reference sequence). V lost 6 bases and J 6 bases, leaving 12 bases between the germline ends. As DNA, the CDR3 is TGCAGTGCGTGGGACTCCCCCAATGAGCAGTTCTTC. As protein: CSAWDSPNEQFF.

The rearrangement uses TRBV6-1 and TRBJ2-2, with 7 bases fitting TRBD2. The length of the CDR3 is 15 residues. Germline V gene data show CDR1 as MNHNS and CDR2 as SASEGT. The V gene end was trimmed by 7 bases and the J gene end by 0 bases; junction bases not matched to a gene: 5. This CDR3 reads CASTLAGANTGELFF. CDR3 nucleotides: TGTGCCAGCACCTTAGCGGGCGCGAACACCGGGGAGCTGTTTTTT.

This clonotype was observed a handful of times. The J gene is TRBJ2-3, the V gene TRBV12-3 or TRBV12-4, with a possible D match to TRBD2 (6 bases). With 6 bases removed from V and 2 bases from J, the gap between germline ends came to 15 bases. This CDR3 spans 15 amino acids. This CDR3 is CASSTFSGSTDTQYF. CDR3 coding DNA: TGTGCCAGCAGCACATTTAGCGGATCCACAGATACGCAGTATTTT.

This clonotype was observed at least ten times. The chain has TRBV20-1 and TRBJ1-1; the D gene is possibly TRBD1 (5 bases). V was clipped by 5 bases and J by 0 bases, with 19 bases between them. The CDR3 has 16 amino acids. Germline assignment: CDR1 DFQATT and CDR2 SNEGSKA (reference sequence). CDR3 sequence reads: CSAGSEQGRVNTEAFF. CDR3 coding DNA: TGCAGTGCTGGGAGTGAGCAGGGACGGGTGAACACTGAAGCTTTCTTT.

Ten or more counts support this clonotype. The chain joins TRBV5-1 to TRBJ2-3; 9 bases line up with TRBD1. The CDR3 is made up of 14 amino acids. Germline V CDR1 and CDR2: SGHRS, YFSETQ. After removal of 7 bases from V and 4 bases from J, the junction contained 7 bases not matched to a gene. Here the CDR3 reads CASARDRVADTQYF. The CDR3, as DNA: TGCGCCAGCGCGCGGGACAGGGTCGCAGATACGCAGTATTTT. The full variable domain, rest sourced from reference TRBV5-1 and TRBJ2-3, is KAGVTQTPRYLIKTRGQQVTLSCSPISGHRSVSWYQQTPGQGLQFLFEYFSETQRNKGNFPGRFSGRQFSNSRSEMNVSTLELGDSALYLCASARDRVADTQYFGPGTRLTVL.

This clonotype occurred many times. J is TRBJ2-3 and V is TRBV7-3; D is uncertain. This CDR3 contains 16 residues. Germline loops: CDR1 SGHTA, CDR2 FQGTGA. Deletions cut 0 bases from V and 1 base from J, with 11 bases between. The CDR3 nucleotides are TGTGCCAGCAGCTTAACAGGCGGTACCGGCACAGATACGCAGTATTTT. Its translation: CASSLTGGTGTDTQYF. The variable domain in full, with the rest retrieved from reference TRBV7-3 and TRBJ2-3, is GAGVSQTPSNKVTEKGKYVELRCDPISGHTALYWYRQSLGQGPEFLIYFQGTGAADDSGLPNDRFFAVRPEGSVSTLKIQRTERGDSAVYLCASSLTGGTGTDTQYFGPGTRLTVL.

To note about this clonotype: This may be a read error, as it is one base from a much larger clone. J is TRBJ2-7 and V is TRBV12-3 or TRBV12-4; TRBD2 is a possible D gene (6 bases). The CDR3 totals 12 residues. CDR3 protein: CASGWGVYEHYF. The CDR3 DNA reads as TGTGCCAGCGGGTGGGGGGTCTACGAGCATTACTTC.

The V gene is TRBV20-1, the J gene TRBJ2-3; no definite D call. The CDR3 is made up of 12 amino acids. Between the trimmed V and J ends, which lost 4 bases and 3 bases, there was a span of 8 bases. Germline-derived CDR1 and CDR2 are DFQATT and SNEGSKA (reference sequence). CDR3 in amino acids: CSAKGLTDTQYF. The CDR3 nucleotides are TGCAGTGCTAAGGGTTTGACAGATACGCAGTATTTT.